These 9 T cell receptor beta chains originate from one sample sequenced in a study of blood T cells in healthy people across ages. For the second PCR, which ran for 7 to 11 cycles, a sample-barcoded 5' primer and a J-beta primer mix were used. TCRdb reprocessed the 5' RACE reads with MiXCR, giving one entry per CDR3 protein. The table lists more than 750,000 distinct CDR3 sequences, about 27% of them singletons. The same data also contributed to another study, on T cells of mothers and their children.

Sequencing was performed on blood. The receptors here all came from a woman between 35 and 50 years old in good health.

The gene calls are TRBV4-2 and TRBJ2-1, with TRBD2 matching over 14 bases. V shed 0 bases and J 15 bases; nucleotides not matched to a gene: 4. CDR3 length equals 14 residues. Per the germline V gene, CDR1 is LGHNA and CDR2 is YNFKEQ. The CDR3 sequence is CASSQEGTSGSWFF. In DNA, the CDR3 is TGTGCCAGCAGCCAAGAGGGGACTAGCGGGAGTTGGTTCTTC.

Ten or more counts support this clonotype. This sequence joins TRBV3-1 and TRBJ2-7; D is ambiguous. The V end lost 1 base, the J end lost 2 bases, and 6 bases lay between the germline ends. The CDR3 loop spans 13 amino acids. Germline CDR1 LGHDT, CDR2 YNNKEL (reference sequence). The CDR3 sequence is CASSQAQTYEQYF. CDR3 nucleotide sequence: TGTGCCAGCAGCCAAGCCCAGACCTACGAGCAGTACTTC.

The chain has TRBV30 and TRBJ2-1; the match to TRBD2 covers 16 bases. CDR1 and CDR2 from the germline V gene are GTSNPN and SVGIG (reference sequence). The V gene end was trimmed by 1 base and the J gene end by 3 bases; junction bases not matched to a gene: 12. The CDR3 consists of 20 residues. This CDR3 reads CAWSAPGLAGGPLRYNEQFF. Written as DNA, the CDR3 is TGTGCCTGGAGTGCCCCGGGACTAGCGGGGGGGCCCCTCCGCTACAATGAGCAGTTCTTC.

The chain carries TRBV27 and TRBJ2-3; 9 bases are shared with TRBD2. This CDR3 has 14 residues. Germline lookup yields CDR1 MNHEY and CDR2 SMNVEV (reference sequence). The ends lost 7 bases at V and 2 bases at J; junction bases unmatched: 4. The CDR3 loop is CASTLAGFTDTQYF. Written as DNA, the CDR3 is TGTGCCAGCACACTAGCGGGTTTCACAGATACGCAGTATTTT.

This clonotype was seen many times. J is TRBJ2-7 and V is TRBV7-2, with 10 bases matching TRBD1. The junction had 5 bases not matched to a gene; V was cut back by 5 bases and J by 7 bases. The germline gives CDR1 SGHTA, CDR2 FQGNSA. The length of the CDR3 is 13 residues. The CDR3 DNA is TGTGCCAGCAGCCCGGGACAGGGGTGGGAGCAGTACTTC. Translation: CASSPGQGWEQYF.

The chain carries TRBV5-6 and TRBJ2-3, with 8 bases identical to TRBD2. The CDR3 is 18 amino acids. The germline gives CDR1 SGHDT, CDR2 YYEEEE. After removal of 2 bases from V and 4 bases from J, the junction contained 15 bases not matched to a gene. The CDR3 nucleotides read TGTGCCAGCAGCTTAGGGGCGGGGGGCCACCTAAGGGCAGATACGCAGTATTTT. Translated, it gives CASSLGAGGHLRADTQYF. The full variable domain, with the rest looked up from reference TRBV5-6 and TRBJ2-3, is DAGVTQSPTHLIKTRGQQVTLRCSPKSGHDTVSWYQQALGQGPQFIFQYYEEEERQRGNFPDRFSGHQFPNYSSELNVNALLLGDSALYLCASSLGAGGHLRADTQYFGPGTRLTVL.

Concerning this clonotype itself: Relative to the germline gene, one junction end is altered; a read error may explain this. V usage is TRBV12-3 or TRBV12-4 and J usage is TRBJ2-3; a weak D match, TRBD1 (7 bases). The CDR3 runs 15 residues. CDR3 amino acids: CASTPAGGFTGTQYF. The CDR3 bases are TGTGCCAGCACCCCGGCAGGGGGGTTCACAGGTACGCAGTATTTT.

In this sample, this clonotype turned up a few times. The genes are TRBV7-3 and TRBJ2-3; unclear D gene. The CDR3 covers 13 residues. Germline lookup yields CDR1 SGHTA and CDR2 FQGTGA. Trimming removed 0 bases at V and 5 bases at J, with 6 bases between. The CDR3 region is CASSLTSIDTQYF. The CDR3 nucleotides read TGTGCCAGCAGCTTAACCTCTATAGATACGCAGTATTTT.

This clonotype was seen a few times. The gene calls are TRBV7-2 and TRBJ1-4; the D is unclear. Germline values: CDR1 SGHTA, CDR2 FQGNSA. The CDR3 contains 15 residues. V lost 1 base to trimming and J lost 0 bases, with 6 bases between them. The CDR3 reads CASSLGAATNEKLFF. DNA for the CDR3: TGTGCCAGCAGCTTAGGCGCTGCAACTAATGAAAAACTGTTTTTT.